This section outlines one T cell receptor beta chain sequence together with its context. Its target is unknown. Amplification of TCR beta CDR3 regions used RNA as the template. The study used the HTBI primer set for a first-round RT-PCR of the TCR CDR3. TCRdb redid the calling of the multiplex PCR reads with MiXCR, one entry per CDR3 protein. Counted here are hundreds of thousands of distinct CDR3 sequences, less than 25% occurring once; the ten biggest clones make up more than 30%. This entry is derived from a study of T cells in Graves' hyperthyroidism and ophthalmopathy. Study observations and caveats: Blood also held most thyroid clonotypes expanded beyond 0.001. The model's output predicted ophthalmopathy at a median of approximately 6.5 months prior to onset.

What was sequenced was blood. The clonotype comes from a man aged 25 to 40 with Graves' ophthalmopathy.

CDR3 residues: CASRDHMDPQETQYF. The CDR3 DNA reads as TGTGCCAGCAGGGACCACATGGATCCTCAAGAGACCCAGTACTTC. The chain is built from TRBV7-9 and TRBJ2-5, with D uncertain. The CDR3 extends over 15 amino acids. The germline CDR1 and CDR2 sequences are SEHNR and FQNEAQ (reference sequence). V was shortened by 6 bases and J by 2 bases, with 16 bases between the two germline ends.